A selection of T cell receptor beta chains follows, all from one sample in a study of spatial heterogeneity in lung cancer. MiXCR was run by TCRdb on the 5' RACE reads, yielding one entry per CDR3 protein. This sample carries about 3,400 distinct CDR3 sequences, approximately 6.2% of them seen once, and the ten largest clones take 15%. The starting material was lung tumor tissue, obtained at surgery. Source of these receptors: a male donor with early-stage non-small cell lung cancer. CDR3s include the opening cysteine and the closing phenylalanine or tryptophan. The D gene is left open where the match is weak. Where a row states a size, it is once, few, many or the class of an expanded clone; other rows omit it.

J | D | size | V | DNA | CDR3
TRBJ2-2 | - | few | TRBV3-1 | TGTGCCAGCAGCCGCGGTCGGGCGGAGCTGTTTTTT | CASSRGRAELFF
TRBJ2-1 | TRBD2 | medium-sized | TRBV7-8 | TGTGCCAGCACCCATCAGCGAGGGACTAGGGCCAATGAGCAGTTCTTC | CASTHQRGTRANEQFF
TRBJ2-6 | - | large | TRBV7-2 | TGTGCCAGCCTAGAGCAGGTCTCTGGGGCCAACGTCCTGACTTTC | CASLEQVSGANVLTF
TRBJ1-6 | TRBD1 | few | TRBV4-2 | TGTGCCAGCAGCCAAGATGGGACAGGGCGGAATTCACCCCTCCACTTT | CASSQDGTGRNSPLHF
TRBJ2-5 | TRBD2 | many | TRBV18 | TGTGCCAGCTCACCACTAGGCGGGAGGACCCAGTACTTC | CASSPLGGRTQYF
TRBJ2-5 | - | medium-sized | TRBV30 | TGTGCCTGGTACCGGGACAACCAAGAGACCCAGTACTTC | CAWYRDNQETQYF
TRBJ2-1 | - | medium-sized | TRBV21-1 | TGTGCCAGCAGCAAAGGAGACAGAGGGTTCTTC | CASSKGDRGFF
TRBJ2-3 | - | many | TRBV12-3/TRBV12-4 | TGTGCCAGCAGTTTGAGAGGGGGGGATACGCAGTATTTT | CASSLRGGDTQYF
TRBJ2-5 | TRBD2 | many | TRBV20-1 | TGCAGTGCTAGTCCCGGGAGGGCCGTTGAGACCCAGTACTTC | CSASPGRAVETQYF
TRBJ2-5 | - | medium-sized | TRBV6-2/TRBV6-3 | TGTGCCAGCATGTCACCGGGACTCCCAAAAGAGACCCAGTACTTC | CASMSPGLPKETQYF
TRBJ2-3 | - | - | TRBV7-9 | TGTGCCAGCAGCCCCTCCAGTGCTAGCACAGATACGCAGTATTTT | CASSPSSASTDTQYF
TRBJ2-5 | - | medium-sized | TRBV29-1 | TGCAGCGTTGAAGGCCCCGGGGAGACCCAGTACTTC | CSVEGPGETQYF
TRBJ2-2 | - | few | TRBV6-2/TRBV6-3 | TGTGCCAGCAGTTACGCAACCCTGGGCCGGGCCGGGGAGCTGTTTTTT | CASSYATLGRAGELFF
TRBJ2-2 | TRBD1 | medium-sized | TRBV7-2 | TGTGCCAGCAGATTACAGGGGGCGAACACCGGGGAGCTGTTTTTT | CASRLQGANTGELFF
TRBJ2-3 | TRBD2 | medium-sized | TRBV20-1 | TGCAGTGCTAGCTCGGGACTAGCGGGAGAGGCAGATACGCAGTATTTT | CSASSGLAGEADTQYF
TRBJ2-5 | - | medium-sized | TRBV5-1 | TGCGCCAGCGGAGACGGCTACCAAGAGACCCAGTACTTC | CASGDGYQETQYF
TRBJ1-1 | TRBD1 | medium-sized | TRBV27 | TGTGCCAGCAGTTTAAGCCCGGGACAGTGGGAAGGGAACACTGAAGCTTTCTTT | CASSLSPGQWEGNTEAFF
TRBJ1-4 | TRBD1 | - | TRBV6-2/TRBV6-3 | TGTGCCAGCAGTTACGGGACAGGGACTCATGAAAAACTGTTTTTT | CASSYGTGTHEKLFF
TRBJ1-3 | TRBD1 | medium-sized | TRBV10-3 | TGTGCCATCAGTCCGACAGGGCACTCTGGAAACACCATATATTTT | CAISPTGHSGNTIYF
TRBJ1-2 | TRBD1 | medium-sized | TRBV18 | TGTGCCAGCTCCACCTCGGACAGGGCGGTTGGCTACACCTTC | CASSTSDRAVGYTF
TRBJ1-1 | TRBD1 | medium-sized | TRBV6-5 | TGTGCCAGCAGTTACAGACAGGGGAACACTGAAGCTTTCTTT | CASSYRQGNTEAFF
TRBJ2-1 | TRBD2 | few | TRBV20-1 | TGCAGTGCTCCTTTAGCGGGAGGGCGTGAGCAGTTCTTC | CSAPLAGGREQFF
TRBJ1-6 | TRBD1 | many | TRBV7-2 | TGTGCCAGCAGCTTAGGGCAGGGGGCTAATTCACCCCTCCACTTT | CASSLGQGANSPLHF
TRBJ1-5 | - | medium-sized | TRBV19 | TGTGCCAGTAGTATGGACCGCCATCAGCCCCAGCATTTT | CASSMDRHQPQHF
TRBJ2-5 | TRBD1 | many | TRBV4-2 | TGTGCCAGCAGCCCCCGGGACAGGGGGCGGGAGACCCAGTACTTC | CASSPRDRGRETQYF
TRBJ2-3 | TRBD2 | - | TRBV6-1 | TGTGCCAGCAGTGGGGGGAGGGATCCTAGCACAGATACGCAGTATTTT | CASSGGRDPSTDTQYF
TRBJ2-1 | TRBD1 | medium-sized | TRBV11-3 | TGTGCCAGCAGCCCAGGACAGGGTACCGGCAATGAGCAGTTCTTC | CASSPGQGTGNEQFF
TRBJ1-1 | - | medium-sized | TRBV10-2 | TGCGCCAGCAGTGAGTTGGCAGGGATTGGAAAACGGTACACTGAAGCTTTCTTT | CASSELAGIGKRYTEAFF
TRBJ2-7 | TRBD1 | many | TRBV7-2 | TGTGCCAGCAGCCCTGACAGGGGGCGGGCAGAGTACTTC | CASSPDRGRAEYF
TRBJ2-3 | - | medium-sized | TRBV12-3/TRBV12-4 | TGTGCCAGCCGGAAGTGGGGGGGCACAGATACGCAGTATTTT | CASRKWGGTDTQYF
TRBJ1-3 | - | medium-sized | TRBV12-3/TRBV12-4 | TGTGCCAGCAGTTCAAAAGAAGGACGCCCGGACACCATATATTTT | CASSSKEGRPDTIYF
TRBJ1-6 | - | - | TRBV20-1 | TGCAGTGCTAGAGCCGGGACAACCGTAAATTCACCCCTCCACTTT | CSARAGTTVNSPLHF
TRBJ1-1 | TRBD1 | few | TRBV29-1 | TGCAGCGCCAGACAGGGACCCAACACTGAAGCTTTCTTT | CSARQGPNTEAFF
TRBJ2-3 | TRBD2 | many | TRBV7-2 | TGTGCCAGCAGCACTTTTGGAACTAGCGGGAGGCTAACGCAGTATTTT | CASSTFGTSGRLTQYF
TRBJ2-7 | - | many | TRBV4-3 | TGCGCCAGCAGCCAAGAAGGGGGGAACGAGCAGTACTTC | CASSQEGGNEQYF
TRBJ2-7 | TRBD1 | medium-sized | TRBV4-1 | TGCGCCAGCAGCCAAGTTCAGGGGGCCTACGAGCAGTACTTC | CASSQVQGAYEQYF
TRBJ2-3 | - | medium-sized | TRBV20-1 | TGCAGTGCTCGAAGGGACACCAGCACAGATACGCAGTATTTT | CSARRDTSTDTQYF
TRBJ2-2 | - | many | TRBV6-5 | TGTGCCAGCAGTTACTCGAACAGGGACACCGGGGAGCTGTTTTTT | CASSYSNRDTGELFF
TRBJ2-5 | - | medium-sized | TRBV5-1 | TGCGCCAGCAGCTTGACCGGGGAAGAGACCCAGTACTTC | CASSLTGEETQYF
TRBJ2-4 | TRBD2 | medium-sized | TRBV11-2 | TGTGCCAGCAGCCCGCGTGGGGGGGTGAACATTCAGTACTTC | CASSPRGGVNIQYF
TRBJ1-1 | - | medium-sized | TRBV5-1 | TGCGCCAGCAGCACGGCCGGGACGGGAGGCGCTGAAGCTTTCTTT | CASSTAGTGGAEAFF
TRBJ2-5 | TRBD2 | few | TRBV11-1 | TGTGCCAGCAGCCGGACTAGCGGGAGCGAACAAGAGACCCAGTACTTC | CASSRTSGSEQETQYF
TRBJ2-5 | - | medium-sized | TRBV20-1 | TGCAGTGCTAGACGAGAGACCCAGTACTTC | CSARRETQYF
TRBJ1-2 | - | medium-sized | TRBV29-1 | TGCAGCGTTGAAGATGGGGGTATTAGTGGCTACACCTTC | CSVEDGGISGYTF
TRBJ2-7 | - | many | TRBV27 | TGTGCCAGCAGTTTACTACAGGGCGACGAGCAGTACTTC | CASSLLQGDEQYF
TRBJ1-4 | - | once | TRBV6-6 | TGTGCCAGCAGCCCGACGGGGTTCGAACTGTTTTTT | CASSPTGFELFF
TRBJ2-6 | - | medium-sized | TRBV3-1 | TGTGCCAGCAGCCAAGTAAAAGACAGTCCTGTCCTGACTTTC | CASSQVKDSPVLTF
TRBJ2-2 | - | large | TRBV7-2 | TGTGCCAGCAGCTTAGAACTAGAACCCGGGGAGCTGTTTTTT | CASSLELEPGELFF
TRBJ1-5 | - | medium-sized | TRBV3-1 | TGTGCCAGCGGGGGATTGGGGAGCAATCAGCCCCAGCATTTT | CASGGLGSNQPQHF
TRBJ2-2 | TRBD1 | medium-sized | TRBV29-1 | TGCAGCGTTGGACAGGGGGCTGTCACCGGGGAGCTGTTTTTT | CSVGQGAVTGELFF
TRBJ2-1 | TRBD2 | medium-sized | TRBV10-3 | TGTGCCACAACACGTTTAGCGGGAGTCATCAACAATGAGCAGTTCTTC | CATTRLAGVINNEQFF